This T cell receptor beta chain emerged from a study of T-cell memory formation after mild COVID-19. Via MiXCR, TCRdb re-called the 5' RACE reads, giving one row per CDR3 protein. Of around 200,000 distinct CDR3 sequences in the sample, 16% were seen once. V gave up 8 bases and J gave up 0 bases; unmatched junction bases: 6. The CDR3 is made up of 15 amino acids. CDR1 is MDHEN and CDR2 is SYDVKM in the germline V gene. The sample taken for sequencing was PBMCs or a T cell subset sorted from them (not recorded which). The V call is TRBV28, the J call TRBJ2-3, with 9 bases fitting TRBD1. The clonotype was recovered from an adult woman who had mild COVID-19 (a few samples of this study predate the infection). Cell type and time point are not known. The CDR3 DNA is TGTGCCAGCCGAGGACAGGGGCCAAGCACAGATACGCAGTATTTT. Protein sequence: CASRGQGPSTDTQYF.